The sequence of this TCR beta chain was determined in a study of cytomegalovirus exposure and HLA in healthy donors. General study findings and limits: Presence/absence analyses assumed roughly uniform sequencing depth across donors, which may not hold. There was a cluster of highly shared sequence variants that was likely a sequencing artifact. For cytomegalovirus status, the classifier reportedly gave diagnoses with high specificity and sensitivity. According to an earlier analysis, most TCR beta V segments yielded productive rearrangements about 90% or about 30% of the time.

PCR used 60 Vbeta primers and 13 Jbeta primers. The protocol was immunoSEQ multiplex PCR, while the TCRdb copy is restricted to in-frame clones and leaves out a portion. The table shows nearly 110,000 clones, with roughly 70% occurring only once. Regarding this clone: What it recognizes is unknown.

The sequence was collected from a male donor in good health and CMV-seropositive. Source material: PBMCs.

Here the CDR3 DNA reads TGTGCCAGCAGGGAAGGGGACAGGGGGTCCAATCAGCCCCAGCATTTT. Its protein product is CASREGDRGSNQPQHF. The genes are TRBV27 and TRBJ1-5; 11 positions agree with TRBD1. J gave up 3 bases and V 6 bases, and 7 bases lay outside the gene matches. This CDR3 is built from 16 residues. The germline CDR1 and CDR2 sequences are MNHEY and SMNVEV (reference sequence).